A single sample gave rise to the 20 T cell receptor beta chains below, sequenced in a study of T cell clonality in common variable immunodeficiency. Measured with immunoSEQ multiplex PCR; TCRdb has only the in-frame clones, and not every one. Sampling found around 29,000 clones, none seen once. The sequencing sample was made of peripheral blood mononuclear cells. All receptors derive from a person aged 18 to 70 in good health.

Note on this clone: The CDR3 end is not reached by the read, which stops 3 residues before it; the germline J gene fills it in. The chain combines TRBV7-9 with TRBJ2-2, with D maybe TRBD1 (6 bases). This CDR3 comprises 15 residues. Looked up from germline, CDR1 is SEHNR and CDR2 is FQNEAQ (reference sequence). Incomplete CDR3 DNA: TGTGCCAGCAGCACCCGACAGGAGAATAATGAAAAG. Its protein product is CASSTRQENNEK. The whole CDR3 reads CASSTRQENNEKLFF.

This clone showed up many times. The sequence runs out 3 residues before the end of the CDR3; the remainder is reconstructed from the germline J gene. V usage is TRBV20-1 and J usage is TRBJ1-4; D perhaps matches TRBD1 (6 bases). Deletions cut 6 bases from V and 6 bases from J, with 17 bases between. The CDR3 totals 14 residues. Germline CDR1 DFQATT, CDR2 SNEGSKA (reference sequence). The CDR3 here is CSAQGDTPYEKLFF. The sequenced part of the CDR3 DNA is TGCAGTGCCCAAGGGGACACCCCGTATGAAAAA.

This clone has just a few counts. The sequenced fragment ends 3 residues before the CDR3 boundary, so the rest is inferred from the germline J gene. The J gene is TRBJ1-1, the V gene TRBV6-2 or TRBV6-3; tentative D call: TRBD1 (5 bases). Per germline, CDR1 MNHEY and CDR2 SVGEGT. This CDR3 contains 14 residues. CDR3 amino acids: CASTPGLDSDTAFF. The sequenced part of the CDR3 DNA is TGTGCCAGCACCCCGGGACTAGACTCAGATACG.

This clone was observed at least ten times. The CDR3 end falls 3 residues outside the read, so it is completed with the germline J gene. V is TRBV5-1 and J is TRBJ2-3, with TRBD1 matching 7 bases. The trim removed 4 bases at V and 1 base at J, leaving 9 bases unmatched. This CDR3 is built from 16 residues. Germline V CDR1 and CDR2: SGHRS, YFSETQ. The sequenced part of the CDR3 DNA is TGCGCCAGCAGCCTACCGACAGGGAAGGGCACAGATACG. This codes for CASSLPTGKGTDT. The complete CDR3 protein is CASSLPTGKGTDTQYF.

This clone was observed many times. From the germline J gene comes the end of the CDR3, since the read stops 3 residues before it. This chain connects TRBV30 to TRBJ2-1, with 10 bases lining up with TRBD2. V dropped 4 bases and J dropped 6; count of bases not matched to a gene: 9. Germline V gives CDR1 GTSNPN, CDR2 SVGIG (reference sequence). The CDR3 has 15 amino acids. The sequenced CDR3 bases are TGTGCCTGGAAGAGTAGCGGGAGGAACTTCAATGAG. It encodes CAWKSSGRNFNE. The complete CDR3 protein is CAWKSSGRNFNEQFF.

Notes on this clone: Read coverage stops 3 residues before the CDR3 terminus; the germline J gene supplies the remainder. The V and J genes are TRBV7-9 and TRBJ2-7; D might be TRBD1 (6 bases). V dropped 6 bases and J dropped 5 bases, with 17 bases sitting between them. The CDR3 extends over 14 amino acids. Germline values: CDR1 SEHNR, CDR2 FQNEAQ (reference sequence). CDR3 sequence reads: CASSFPPGHDEQYF. CDR3 bases read: TGTGCCAGCAGTTTTCCTCCGGGACACGACGAG.

In this sample, this clone turned up many times. With the read ending 3 residues before the CDR3 end, the germline J gene is used to fill in that end. V is TRBV20-1 and J is TRBJ2-3, with 7 bases matching TRBD2. This CDR3 is 14 amino acids long. The germline gives CDR1 DFQATT, CDR2 SNEGSKA (reference sequence). The V segment lost 0 bases and the J segment 4 bases; nucleotides outside the gene matches: 4. The CDR3 reads CSARDIRGADTQYF. CDR3 bases read: TGCAGTGCTAGAGATATCCGGGGGGCAGATACG.

This clone appeared many times. The CDR3 end is not reached by the read, which stops 3 residues before it; the germline J gene fills it in. The chain combines TRBV19 with TRBJ1-1; the match to TRBD1 covers 7 bases. CDR1 is LNHDA and CDR2 is SQIVND in the germline V gene (reference sequence). This CDR3 has 14 residues. The V gene end was trimmed by 5 bases and the J gene end by 1 base; junction bases not matched to a gene: 4. This chain's CDR3 is CASSPDRTNTEAFF. CDR3 DNA (partial): TGTGCCAGTAGTCCGGACAGGACGAACACTGAA.

This clone has ten or more counts. The sequenced fragment ends 3 residues before the CDR3 boundary, so the rest is inferred from the germline J gene. The chain is built from TRBV10-3 and TRBJ2-7; D possibly corresponds to TRBD2 (6 bases). This CDR3 region has 14 residues. Germline V gene sequence: CDR1 ENHRY, CDR2 SYGVKD. V was pared by 4 bases and J by 1 base, with 11 bases between. CDR3 DNA (partial): TGTGCCATCAGTGGGGATGGGGGGTCCTACGAG. It codes for CAISGDGGSYE. The full CDR3 reads CAISGDGGSYEQYF.

This clone was recorded a few times. The observed sequence ends 3 residues before the CDR3 terminus, with the missing tail filled in from the germline J gene. V is TRBV7-2 and J is TRBJ2-3, with a tentative D call TRBD2 (5 bases). The CDR3 is 15 amino acids. The germline V gene encodes CDR1 SGHTA and CDR2 FQGNSA. The CDR3 here is CASSLWVAPQETQYF. The CDR3 bases that were read are TGTGCCAGCAGCTTATGGGTAGCGCCCCAAGAGACG.

In the case of this clone: The DNA ends 3 residues before the CDR3 does, and the rest of the CDR3 is filled in from the germline J gene. The V call is TRBV5-1, the J call TRBJ1-1; D gene uncertain. The CDR3 length is 15 residues. V was trimmed by 1 base and J by 7 bases, leaving 17 bases between them. Germline CDR1 SGHRS, CDR2 YFSETQ. The sequenced part of the CDR3 DNA is TGCGCCAGCAGCTTGAATTCGGGTGGCGGGAGTGAA. Its protein is CASSLNSGGGSE. The full CDR3 sequence reads CASSLNSGGGSEAFF.

This clone has a count of ten or more. The read stops 3 residues short of the end of the CDR3; the missing end is completed from the germline J gene. This chain joins TRBV7-6 and TRBJ2-7; 10 bases fit TRBD2. With 3 bases clipped from V and 0 bases from J, the junction kept 2 bases outside the gene matches. The V gene's germline CDR1 is SGHVS and CDR2 FNYEAQ. This CDR3 spans 15 amino acids. The CDR3 reads CASSLWTSGSYEQYF. The CDR3 bases that were read are TGTGCCAGCAGCTTGTGGACTAGCGGCTCCTACGAG.

This clone was observed at least ten times. The CDR3 end lies 3 residues beyond the end of the read and is filled in from the germline J gene. The J gene is TRBJ2-1, the V gene TRBV20-1; 10 bases align to TRBD2. The CDR3 covers 15 residues. The germline gives CDR1 DFQATT, CDR2 SNEGSKA (reference sequence). Trimming at V came to 6 bases and at J to 6 bases, leaving 11 bases not matched to a gene. The CDR3 here is CSAPRTSGGGNEQFF. CDR3 DNA, as far as it was read: TGCAGTGCCCCCCGGACTAGCGGAGGGGGCAATGAG.

This clone was seen ten or more times. The read falls 3 residues short of the CDR3 end, and the missing part is taken from the germline J gene. Other DNA sequences in this specimen translate into the identical CDR3. The V and J genes are TRBV19 and TRBJ1-3; D gene uncertain. Germline assignment: CDR1 LNHDA and CDR2 SQIVND (reference sequence). V lost 7 bases and J lost 0, with 13 bases in between. The CDR3 is 15 amino acids. The CDR3 loop is CASTAWSVSGNTIYF. Incomplete CDR3 DNA: TGTGCCAGTACTGCCTGGAGCGTCTCTGGAAACACC.

This clone was seen repeatedly, ten times or more. The read halts 3 residues ahead of the CDR3 end, with the missing end drawn from the germline J gene. V is TRBV30 and J is TRBJ2-7, with 11 bases fitting TRBD1. The V and J ends lost 2 bases and 6 bases, in that order; junction bases with no gene match: 6. CDR1 is GTSNPN and CDR2 is SVGIG in the germline V gene (reference sequence). This CDR3 spans 14 amino acids. CDR3 DNA (partial): TGTGCCTGGAGTAAAGGACAGGGGGCGGGCGAG. It encodes CAWSKGQGAGE. The entire CDR3 reads CAWSKGQGAGEQYF.

The table lists this clone with many counts. The read comes to an end 3 residues before the CDR3 does, leaving the germline J gene to fill in the end. The rearrangement joins TRBV19 to TRBJ1-1; maybe TRBD1 (5 bases). Looked up from germline, CDR1 is LNHDA and CDR2 is SQIVND (reference sequence). The CDR3 is made up of 14 amino acids. V lost 6 bases and J 1 base, leaving 12 bases between the germline ends. CDR3 DNA (partial): TGTGCCAGTAGCCCAATCGGGGGGAACACTGAA. It specifies CASSPIGGNTE. The whole CDR3 is CASSPIGGNTEAFF.

This clone was observed many times. The read is 3 residues too short to cover the CDR3 end, so that end is filled in from the germline J gene. The genes are TRBV5-1 and TRBJ2-5, with TRBD2 identical over 10 bases. The CDR3 loop spans 17 amino acids. V dropped 0 bases and J dropped 2; count of bases not matched to a gene: 7. Looked up from germline, CDR1 is SGHRS and CDR2 is YFSETQ. CDR3 region: CASSLVPSGSYQETQYF. CDR3 DNA, as far as it was read: TGCGCCAGCAGCTTGGTGCCTAGCGGGAGTTATCAAGAGACC.

In the case of this clone: The read is 3 residues too short to cover the CDR3 end, so that end is filled in from the germline J gene. The J gene is TRBJ1-1, the V gene TRBV11-2; D possibly corresponds to TRBD1 (6 bases). Trimming removed 7 bases from V and 0 bases from J, with 9 bases in between. There are 13 residues in the CDR3. Germline V gene data show CDR1 as SGHAT and CDR2 as FQNNGV. This chain's CDR3 is CASKRGMNTEAFF. Partial CDR3 DNA: TGTGCCAGCAAGAGGGGGATGAACACTGAA.

This clone was recorded at least ten times. The missing CDR3 end, 3 residues past where the read stops, is filled in from the germline J gene. V and J are TRBV18 and TRBJ2-1; tentatively, D is TRBD2 (6 bases). Trimming stripped 4 bases from V and 8 bases from J, with 21 bases between. The CDR3 is 16 amino acids. CDR1 KGHSH and CDR2 LQKENI come from the germline V gene. Partial CDR3 DNA: TGTGCCAGCTCACGACTAAGCGGGCAAAGGGCCCATGAG. It translates to CASSRLSGQRAHE. The CDR3 in its entirety is CASSRLSGQRAHEQFF.

This clone showed up many times. The CDR3 is cut off 3 residues early in the read; its end comes from the germline J gene. This chain joins TRBV7-9 and TRBJ1-2; D gene uncertain. Germline lookup yields CDR1 SEHNR and CDR2 FQNEAQ (reference sequence). Deletions cut 1 base from V and 2 bases from J, with 5 bases between. The CDR3 has 13 residues. The CDR3 here is CASSLGQNYGYTF. Incomplete CDR3 DNA: TGTGCCAGCAGCTTAGGCCAGAACTATGGC.